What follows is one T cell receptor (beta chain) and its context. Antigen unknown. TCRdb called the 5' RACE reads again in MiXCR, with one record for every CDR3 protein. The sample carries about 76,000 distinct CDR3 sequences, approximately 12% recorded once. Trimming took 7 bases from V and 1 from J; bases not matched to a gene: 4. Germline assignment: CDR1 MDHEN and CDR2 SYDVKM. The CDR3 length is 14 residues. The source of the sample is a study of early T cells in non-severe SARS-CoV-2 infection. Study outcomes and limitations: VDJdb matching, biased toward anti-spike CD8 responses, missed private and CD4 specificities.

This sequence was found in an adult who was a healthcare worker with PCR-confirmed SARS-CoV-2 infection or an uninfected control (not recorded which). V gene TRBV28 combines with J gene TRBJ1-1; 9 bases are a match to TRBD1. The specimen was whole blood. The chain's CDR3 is CASIPGQGNTEAFF. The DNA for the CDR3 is TGTGCCAGCATACCGGGACAGGGGAACACTGAAGCTTTCTTT.